Below, 12 T cell receptor beta chains from the same sample are listed, as sequenced in a study of regulatory T cells in long-lasting Graves disease. Time point here: newly diagnosed GD, antithyroid drugs for less than 3 months. From RNA extracted from PBMCs, the TCR library was made. The authors built TCR beta libraries using iRepertoire HTBI primers and Arm-PCR of CDR3 regions. A single record per CDR3 protein comes from TCRdb applying MiXCR to the multiplex PCR reads. The sample carries about 420,000 distinct CDR3 sequences, 16% recorded once. The sample also formed part of further work on T cells in Graves' hyperthyroidism and ophthalmopathy.

The source was peripheral blood mononuclear cells (PBMCs), collected at new diagnosis, from a patient treated with antithyroid drugs. Every receptor here comes from a woman younger than 35 with Graves disease.

The rearrangement joins TRBV7-2 to TRBJ2-1; the D gene is possibly TRBD1 (5 bases). Trimming cost V 5 bases and J 5 bases, with 13 bases left between them. Germline CDR1 reads SGHTA; CDR2 reads FQGNSA. The CDR3 has 14 residues. CDR3 sequence (DNA): TGTGCCAGCAGCCTCCAAGGGGCCAACAATGAGCAGTTCTTC. Translation gives CASSLQGANNEQFF.

This clonotype came up many times. The chain has TRBV10-3 and TRBJ1-5; no clear D. V gave up 2 bases and J gave up 0 bases, with 8 bases separating them. Germline CDR1 reads ENHRY; CDR2 reads SYGVKD. This CDR3 comprises 15 residues. CDR3 residues: CAISEGGDSNQPQHF. The CDR3 DNA follows: TGTGCCATCAGTGAGGGAGGAGATAGCAATCAGCCCCAGCATTTT.

This clonotype was seen ten or more times. This chain links TRBV5-4 with TRBJ1-1; 7 bases are a match to TRBD1. The CDR3 length is 13 residues. V shed 4 bases and J 8 bases; nucleotides not matched to a gene: 8. In germline, CDR1 is SGHNT, CDR2 YYREEE (reference sequence). In nucleotides, the CDR3 is TGTGCCAGCAGCCGCTCGGGACAGCCGGAAGCTTTCTTT. Translating it yields CASSRSGQPEAFF. The whole variable domain, remainder taken from reference TRBV5-4 and TRBJ1-1, is ETGVTQSPTHLIKTRGQQVTLRCSSQSGHNTVSWYQQALGQGPQFIFQYYREEENGRGNFPPRFSGLQFPNYSSELNVNALELDDSALYLCASSRSGQPEAFFGQGTRLTVV.

This clonotype occurred many times. This chain connects TRBV18 to TRBJ2-1; 11 positions match TRBD1. V lost 4 bases to trimming and J lost 6 bases; unmatched junction nucleotides: 8. CDR1 is KGHSH, CDR2 LQKENI, per germline. The CDR3 loop spans 16 amino acids. The CDR3 DNA reads TGTGCCAGCTCACAACGGACAGGGGGCGCGATCAATGAGCAGTTCTTC. This translates into CASSQRTGGAINEQFF.

Notes on this clonotype: Only one base separates this from a far larger clonotype, so it likely reflects a read error. The V gene is TRBV2, the J gene TRBJ2-3, with 9 bases fitting TRBD1. The tail of the sequence fits TRBJ2-7 better, so the J call may be wrong. Germline CDR1 SNHLY, CDR2 FYNNEI. This CDR3 comprises 13 residues. The CDR3 DNA follows: TGTGCCAGCAGTGCCGACAGGGGGTACGGGCAGTACTTC. It translates to CASSADRGYGQYF.

This chain joins TRBV29-1 and TRBJ1-2; D gene ambiguous. Trimming removed 3 bases at V and 7 bases at J, with 12 bases between. Germline CDR1 reads SQVTM; CDR2 reads ANQGSEA. The CDR3 loop spans 12 amino acids. CDR3 bases: TGCAGCGTTGAGGGTTTGGGGATTGGCTACACCTTC. Translated, it gives CSVEGLGIGYTF.

In its sample, this clonotype was seen many times. V usage is TRBV7-9 and J usage is TRBJ2-4, with no clear D. The germline V gene has CDR1 SEHNR and CDR2 FQNEAQ (reference sequence). V was cut by 3 bases and J by 1 base, with 7 bases left in between. The CDR3 totals 14 residues. As DNA, the CDR3 is TGTGCCAGCAGCTTTGGCCAGGCCAAAAACATTCAGTACTTC. Translating it yields CASSFGQAKNIQYF.

This clonotype occurred a few times. The chain carries TRBV20-1 and TRBJ2-3, with D hard to call. V lost 0 bases and J lost 1, with 8 bases in between. This CDR3 spans 14 amino acids. Germline V gives CDR1 DFQATT, CDR2 SNEGSKA (reference sequence). The CDR3 DNA sequence: TGCAGTGCTAGAGATCTCCTGGGCACAGATACGCAGTATTTT. Amino acids: CSARDLLGTDTQYF.

This rearrangement joins TRBV20-1 to TRBJ2-3, with TRBD2 identical over 7 bases. Germline-derived CDR1 and CDR2 are DFQATT and SNEGSKA (reference sequence). V gave up 2 bases and J gave up 2 bases; unmatched junction bases: 10. This CDR3 is built from 16 residues. The chain's CDR3 is CSARTWAGVFTDTQYF. In nucleotides, the CDR3 is TGCAGTGCTAGAACTTGGGCGGGAGTTTTCACAGATACGCAGTATTTT.

The chain combines TRBV3-1 with TRBJ2-7; D gene uncertain. The germline CDR1 and CDR2 sequences are LGHDT and YNNKEL (reference sequence). The CDR3 runs 15 residues. V dropped 5 bases and J dropped 2 bases, with 16 bases sitting between them. The CDR3 protein is CASSSGSRATYEQYF. CDR3 bases: TGTGCCAGCAGCTCCGGGTCTAGGGCTACCTACGAGCAGTACTTC.

This chain connects TRBV29-1 to TRBJ1-1; D not resolved. Germline assignment: CDR1 SQVTM and CDR2 ANQGSEA. This CDR3 spans 12 amino acids. With 6 bases removed from V and 2 bases from J, the gap between germline ends came to 10 bases. The CDR3 nucleotides read TGCAGCGTCCAGAGTTTCAACACTGAAGCTTTCTTT. Residues: CSVQSFNTEAFF.

This clonotype was detected a few times. The chain employs TRBV6-1 and TRBJ2-6; D unresolved. The CDR3 covers 14 residues. Germline assignment: CDR1 MNHNS and CDR2 SASEGT. V lost 6 bases and J 0 bases, leaving 6 bases between the germline ends. CDR3 nucleotides: TGTGCCAGCAGGCCCGACTCTGGGGCCAACGTCCTGACTTTC. It codes for CASRPDSGANVLTF.